This T cell receptor (beta chain) emerged from a study of control samples from healthy donors and cancer patients. CDR1 is SQVTM, CDR2 ANQGSEA, per germline. This CDR3 comprises 16 residues. Trimming removed 2 bases from V and 0 bases from J, with 15 bases in between. The table came from immunoSEQ multiplex PCR; TCRdb's copy has only in-frame clones and leaves some out. Of some 100,000 clones in the sample, roughly 89% are singletons; the top ten hold around 3%. V gene TRBV29-1 combines with J gene TRBJ2-3; maybe TRBD1 (5 bases). The sequenced sample consisted of blood. The clonotype was recovered from a human donor in good health. The donor label of this sample is uncertain. In nucleotides, the CDR3 is TGCAGCGTTGAAACAAGACAGAGAGCTAGCACAGATACGCAGTATTTT. Its protein is CSVETRQRASTDTQYF.